Following are 15 T cell receptor beta chains from one sample sequenced in a study of CD8+CD57+ T cells in acquired aplastic anemia. Investigators profiled TCR beta VDJ and CDR3 from genomic DNA template. TCRdb called the reads again in MiXCR, with one record for every CDR3 protein. The sample holds fewer than 250,000 distinct CDR3 sequences, roughly 50% seen once. Patients selected for sequencing had displayed CD8+CD57+ cell expansion by flow cytometry. The specimen was sorted CD4+, CD8+, or CD8+CD57+ T cells (not recorded which) from PBMCs. Receptors originate from a human donor with aplastic anemia.

This clonotype was observed a handful of times. The genes are TRBV6-1 and TRBJ2-1; 11 bases match TRBD1. From germline, CDR1 is MNHNS and CDR2 SASEGT. The CDR3 is 15 amino acids. V dropped 1 base and J dropped 10; count of bases not matched to a gene: 6. Here the CDR3 DNA reads TGTGCCAGCAGTGAAGGCGGGACAGGGGGGGTCGAGCAGTTCTTC. Its translation: CASSEGGTGGVEQFF.

J is TRBJ1-2 and V is TRBV6-6; D is perhaps TRBD1 (5 bases). This CDR3 is 17 amino acids long. Germline-derived CDR1 and CDR2 are MNHNY and SVGAGI (reference sequence). V dropped 2 bases and J dropped 0 bases, with 16 bases sitting between them. The CDR3 region is CASSYEGTGLSNYGYTF. CDR3 DNA sequence: TGTGCCAGCAGTTACGAGGGGACCGGACTTTCTAACTATGGCTACACCTTC.

The CDR3 sequence: CASSFTSGQGSGKEQYF. CDR3 nucleotides: TGTGCCAGCAGCTTTACCTCGGGGCAGGGGAGCGGTAAGGAGCAGTACTTC. J is TRBJ2-7 and V is TRBV6-4; maybe TRBD1 (6 bases). The germline CDR1 and CDR2 sequences are MRHNA and SNTAGT. There are 17 residues in the CDR3. The V end lost 6 bases, the J end lost 7 bases, and 28 bases lay between the germline ends.

The sample holds many counts of this clonotype. This chain joins TRBV7-6 and TRBJ1-2; TRBD1 is a possible D gene (5 bases). The CDR3 has 13 amino acids. CDR1 is SGHVS and CDR2 is FNYEAQ in the germline V gene. V gave up 0 bases and J gave up 8 bases, with 10 bases separating them. The CDR3 DNA reads as TGTGCCAGCAGCTTAGCCAGGGTGGGCGGCTACACCTTC. Its translation: CASSLARVGGYTF.

The chain joins TRBV15 to TRBJ2-5; no definite D call. The CDR3 consists of 13 residues. The germline V and J ends were trimmed by 0 bases and 7 bases, with 9 bases remaining between them. Germline V lookup: CDR1 LNHNV, CDR2 YYDKDF (reference sequence). This chain's CDR3 is CATSRDRLGTQYF. The CDR3 nucleotides are TGTGCCACCAGCAGAGACCGCTTGGGGACCCAGTACTTC.

The rearrangement links TRBV4-1 to TRBJ1-5; the D is unclear. Between the trimmed V and J ends, which lost 0 bases and 5 bases, there was a span of 26 bases. The germline CDR1 and CDR2 sequences are MGHRA and YSYEKL. CDR3 length equals 20 residues. The CDR3 loop reads CASSQEVGPWVDLIHQPQHF. The CDR3, as DNA: TGCGCCAGCAGCCAAGAGGTGGGTCCGTGGGTAGATTTGATACATCAGCCCCAGCATTTT.

This chain uses TRBV6-5 with TRBJ2-1; D gene uncertain. CDR3 length equals 12 residues. Germline V gene lookup returns CDR1 MNHEY and CDR2 SVGAGI. Trimming removed 4 bases from V and 15 bases from J, with 16 bases in between. The CDR3 spells CASSSRATVLFF. The CDR3 DNA reads as TGTGCCAGCAGTTCCCGAGCAACAGTACTGTTCTTC.

CDR3 coding DNA: TGTGCCAGCAGTGAAGGCGGGGCAGGGCATTATGGCTACACCTTC. Protein product: CASSEGGAGHYGYTF. The J gene is TRBJ1-2, the V gene TRBV25-1, with D possibly matching TRBD1 (5 bases). Germline loops: CDR1 MGHDK, CDR2 SYGVNS. The V end was cut by 2 bases, the J end by 5 bases, with 15 bases between. The CDR3 has 15 residues.

The rearrangement uses TRBV7-9 and TRBJ2-3; TRBD2 aligns across 12 bases. The CDR3 extends over 16 amino acids. The trim removed 5 bases at V and 5 bases at J, leaving 8 bases unmatched. Per the germline V gene, CDR1 is SEHNR and CDR2 is FQNEAQ (reference sequence). DNA for the CDR3: TGTGCCAGCAGCCCTCCGACTAGCGGGGGTGGAGATACGCAGTATTTT. Translated: CASSPPTSGGGDTQYF.

The chain carries TRBV11-2 and TRBJ1-6; tentative D call: TRBD1 (5 bases). The germline V gene encodes CDR1 SGHAT and CDR2 FQNNGV. Trimming pared 2 bases from V and 11 bases from J, leaving 13 bases between. This CDR3 is built from 14 residues. The CDR3 DNA sequence: TGTGCCAGCAGCTTATGGGGGATGAGAACACCCCTCCACTTT. Amino acids: CASSLWGMRTPLHF.

The chain joins TRBV2 to TRBJ1-1, with 7 nucleotides matching TRBD1. The germline CDR1 and CDR2 sequences are SNHLY and FYNNEI. The V and J ends lost 5 bases and 0 bases, in that order; junction bases with no gene match: 9. CDR3 length: 16 residues. The CDR3 loop reads CASSPQGTALNTEAFF. The CDR3 region has the DNA TGTGCCAGCAGTCCACAGGGGACAGCCTTGAACACTGAAGCTTTCTTT.

This clonotype was picked up a small number of times. The CDR3 DNA reads TGTGCCAGCAGCTTTCCCGGGGAGGGGAAGACCCAGTACTTC. Protein product: CASSFPGEGKTQYF. The chain combines TRBV7-9 with TRBJ2-5, with 7 bases aligning to TRBD2. Germline CDR1 is SEHNR and CDR2 is FQNEAQ (reference sequence). The V gene end was trimmed by 3 bases and the J gene end by 6 bases; junction bases not matched to a gene: 7. The CDR3 runs 14 residues. Full variable domain (remainder filled in from reference TRBV7-9 and TRBJ2-5): DTGVSQNPRHKITKRGQNVTFRCDPISEHNRLYWYRQTLGQGPEFLTYFQNEAQLEKSRLLSDRFSAERPKGSFSTLEIQRTEQGDSAMYLCASSFPGEGKTQYFGPGTRLLVL.

This sequence joins TRBV24-1 and TRBJ1-1; D is ambiguous. Germline V gives CDR1 KGHDR, CDR2 SFDVKD. V was shortened by 12 bases and J by 3 bases, with 13 bases between the two germline ends. This CDR3 region has 12 residues. CDR3 coding DNA: TGTGCCGCATACCCGTGGGACACTGAAGCTTTCTTT. It specifies CAAYPWDTEAFF.

This clonotype came up many times. This chain links TRBV5-4 with TRBJ1-2; 7 bases align to TRBD1. The CDR3 has 15 residues. The ends lost 4 bases at V and 4 bases at J; junction bases unmatched: 10. The germline V gene encodes CDR1 SGHNT and CDR2 YYREEE (reference sequence). This chain's CDR3 is CASSVDRVSGYGYTF. The CDR3 DNA reads TGTGCCAGCAGCGTCGACAGGGTGTCGGGCTATGGCTACACCTTC.

This clonotype was counted at least ten times. V gene TRBV2 combines with J gene TRBJ1-1; D is unresolved. Trimming took 8 bases from V and 1 from J, leaving 17 bases between them. In germline, CDR1 is SNHLY, CDR2 FYNNEI. The CDR3 runs to 15 residues. CDR3 sequence reads: CASLRQAGRNTEAFF. The CDR3 coding sequence is TGTGCCAGCCTGAGGCAGGCAGGTAGGAACACTGAAGCTTTCTTT.